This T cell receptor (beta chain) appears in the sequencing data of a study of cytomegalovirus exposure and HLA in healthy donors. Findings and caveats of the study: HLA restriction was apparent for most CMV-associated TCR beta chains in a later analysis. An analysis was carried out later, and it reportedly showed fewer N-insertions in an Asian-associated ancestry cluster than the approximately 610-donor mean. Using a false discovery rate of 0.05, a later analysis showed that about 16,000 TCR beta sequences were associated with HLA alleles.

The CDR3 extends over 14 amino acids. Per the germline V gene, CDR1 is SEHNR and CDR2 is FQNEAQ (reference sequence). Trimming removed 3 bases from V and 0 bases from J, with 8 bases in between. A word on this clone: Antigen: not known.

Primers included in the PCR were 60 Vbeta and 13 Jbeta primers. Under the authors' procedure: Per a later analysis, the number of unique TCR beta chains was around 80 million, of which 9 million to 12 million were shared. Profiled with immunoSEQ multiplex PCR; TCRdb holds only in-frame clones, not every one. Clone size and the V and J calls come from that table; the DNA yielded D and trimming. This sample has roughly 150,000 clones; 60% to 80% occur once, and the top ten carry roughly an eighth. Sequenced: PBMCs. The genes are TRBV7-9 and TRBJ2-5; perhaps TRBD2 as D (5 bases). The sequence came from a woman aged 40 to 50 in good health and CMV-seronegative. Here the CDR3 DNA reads TGTGCCAGCAGCTTCGGGGTCAACCAAGAGACCCAGTACTTC. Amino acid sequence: CASSFGVNQETQYF. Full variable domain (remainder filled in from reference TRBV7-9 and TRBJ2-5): DTGVSQNPRHKITKRGQNVTFRCDPISEHNRLYWYRQTLGQGPEFLTYFQNEAQLEKSRLLSDRFSAERPKGSFSTLEIQRTEQGDSAMYLCASSFGVNQETQYFGPGTRLLVL.